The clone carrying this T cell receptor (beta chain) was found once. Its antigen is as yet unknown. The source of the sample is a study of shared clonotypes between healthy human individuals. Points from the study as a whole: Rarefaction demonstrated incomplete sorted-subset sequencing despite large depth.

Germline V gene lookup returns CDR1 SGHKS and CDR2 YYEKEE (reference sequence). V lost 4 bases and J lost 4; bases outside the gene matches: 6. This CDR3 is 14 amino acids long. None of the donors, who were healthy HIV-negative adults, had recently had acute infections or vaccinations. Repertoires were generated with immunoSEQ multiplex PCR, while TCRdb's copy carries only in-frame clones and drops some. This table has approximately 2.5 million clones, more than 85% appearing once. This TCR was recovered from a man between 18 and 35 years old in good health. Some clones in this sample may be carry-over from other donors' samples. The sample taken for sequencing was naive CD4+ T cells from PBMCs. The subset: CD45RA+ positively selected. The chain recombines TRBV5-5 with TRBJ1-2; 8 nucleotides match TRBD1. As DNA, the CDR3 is TGTGCCAGCAGCCTAGGACAGGGACCCTATGGCTACACCTTC. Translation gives CASSLGQGPYGYTF.